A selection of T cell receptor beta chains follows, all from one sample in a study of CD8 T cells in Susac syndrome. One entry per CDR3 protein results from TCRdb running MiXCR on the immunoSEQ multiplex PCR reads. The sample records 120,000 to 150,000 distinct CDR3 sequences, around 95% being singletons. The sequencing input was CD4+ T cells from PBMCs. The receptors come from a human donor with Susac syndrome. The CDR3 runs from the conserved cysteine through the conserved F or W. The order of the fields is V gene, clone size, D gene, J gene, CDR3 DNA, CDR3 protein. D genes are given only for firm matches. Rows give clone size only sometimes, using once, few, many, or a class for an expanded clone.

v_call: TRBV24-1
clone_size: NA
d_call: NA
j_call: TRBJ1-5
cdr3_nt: TGTGCCACCAGTGATTTGGGAAGGGCCCAGGAACAGCCCCAGCATTTT
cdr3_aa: CATSDLGRAQEQPQHF

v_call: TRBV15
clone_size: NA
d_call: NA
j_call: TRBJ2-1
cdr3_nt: TGTGCCACCAGCAGTAGGAAGGGTGGGTACAATGAGCAGTTCTTC
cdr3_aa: CATSSRKGGYNEQFF

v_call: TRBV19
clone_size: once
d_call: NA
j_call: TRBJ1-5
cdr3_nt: TGTGCCAGTAGCCGAACAGGCAAGGTGCCCCAGCATTTT
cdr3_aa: CASSRTGKVPQHF

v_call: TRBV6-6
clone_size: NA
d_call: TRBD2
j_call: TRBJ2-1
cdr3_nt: TGTGCCAGCAGGGCCGGGGGGGACAATGAGCAGTTCTTC
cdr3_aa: CASRAGGDNEQFF

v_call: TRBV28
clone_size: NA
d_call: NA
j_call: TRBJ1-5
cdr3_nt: TGTGCCAGCAGTTTCGTGATGACCCTTAGCAATCAGCCCCAGCATTTT
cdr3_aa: CASSFVMTLSNQPQHF

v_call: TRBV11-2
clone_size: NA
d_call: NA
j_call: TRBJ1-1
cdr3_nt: TGTGCCAGCAGCGAATGGACGGTGAACACTGAAGCTTTCTTT
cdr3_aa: CASSEWTVNTEAFF

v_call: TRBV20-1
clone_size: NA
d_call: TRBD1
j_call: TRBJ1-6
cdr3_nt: TGCAGTGCCAAGACAGGGCTAGCGCATTCACCCCTCCACTTT
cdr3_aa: CSAKTGLAHSPLHF

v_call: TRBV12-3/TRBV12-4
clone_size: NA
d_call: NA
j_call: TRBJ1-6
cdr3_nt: TGTGCCAGCAGTTTAAGCCTCTCCTATAATTCACCCCTCCACTTT
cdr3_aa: CASSLSLSYNSPLHF

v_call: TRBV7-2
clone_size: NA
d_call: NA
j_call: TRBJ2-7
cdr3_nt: TGTGCCAGCAGCTTAGTTGGGGGCCCTACCTACGAGCAGTACTTC
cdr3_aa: CASSLVGGPTYEQYF

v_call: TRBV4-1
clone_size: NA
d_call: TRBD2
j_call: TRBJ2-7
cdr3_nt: TGCGCCAGCAGCCAAGGACGGTTGGGGGGGAAGGACTCCTACGAGCAGTACTTC
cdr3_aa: CASSQGRLGGKDSYEQYF

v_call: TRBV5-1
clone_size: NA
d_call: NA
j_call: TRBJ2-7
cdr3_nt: TGCGCCAGCAGCCCGGACGTAGGACGGTACGAGCAGTACTTC
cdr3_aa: CASSPDVGRYEQYF

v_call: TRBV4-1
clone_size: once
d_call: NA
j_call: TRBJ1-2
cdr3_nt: TGCGCCAGCAGCCAAGTAGAAGGGATGGGTGGCTACACCTTC
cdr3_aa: CASSQVEGMGGYTF

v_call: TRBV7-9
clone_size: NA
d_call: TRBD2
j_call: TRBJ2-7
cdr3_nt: TGTGCCAGCAGCTTAGCAACTAGCGGGGTGTACGAGCAGTACTTC
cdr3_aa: CASSLATSGVYEQYF

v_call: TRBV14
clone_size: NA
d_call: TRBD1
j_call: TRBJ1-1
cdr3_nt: TGTGCCAGCAGCCAACCTAACAGGGGTATGAACACTGAAGCTTTCTTT
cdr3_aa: CASSQPNRGMNTEAFF

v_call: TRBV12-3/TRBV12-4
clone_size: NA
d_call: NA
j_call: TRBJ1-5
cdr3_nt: TGTGCCAGCAGTTTAGCCAGGAATCAGCCCCAGCATTTT
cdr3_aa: CASSLARNQPQHF

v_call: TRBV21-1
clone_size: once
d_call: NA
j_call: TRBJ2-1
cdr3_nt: TGTGCCAGCAGCAACTCGGACAGGGAACTCTACAATGAGCAGTTCTTC
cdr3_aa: CASSNSDRELYNEQFF

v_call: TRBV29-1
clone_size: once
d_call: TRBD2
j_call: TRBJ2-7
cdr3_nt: TGCAGCGTTGTACCAGCGGGAGAGTCCGAGCAGTACTTC
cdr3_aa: CSVVPAGESEQYF

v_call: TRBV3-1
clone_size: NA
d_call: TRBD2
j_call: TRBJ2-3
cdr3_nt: TGTGCCAGCAGCCGGACCGGGACTAGCGGGGGGTCCCGCACAGATACGCAGTATTTT
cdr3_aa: CASSRTGTSGGSRTDTQYF

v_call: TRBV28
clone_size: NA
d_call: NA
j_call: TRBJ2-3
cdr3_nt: TGTGCCAGCAGCCCAGGGACCTTAGGGACAGATACGCAGTATTTT
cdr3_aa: CASSPGTLGTDTQYF

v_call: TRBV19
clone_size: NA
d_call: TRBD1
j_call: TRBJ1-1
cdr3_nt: TGTGCCAGTAGTAGACAGGGTTGGGGCACTGAAGCTTTCTTT
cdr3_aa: CASSRQGWGTEAFF

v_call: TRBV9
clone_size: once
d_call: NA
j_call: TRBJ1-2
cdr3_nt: TGTGCCAGCAGCGTAGTGCCAGACTATGGCTACACCTTC
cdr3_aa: CASSVVPDYGYTF

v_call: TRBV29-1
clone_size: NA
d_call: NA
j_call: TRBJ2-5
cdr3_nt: TGCAGCGTCCGACAGACGGAGACCCAGTACTTC
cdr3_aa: CSVRQTETQYF